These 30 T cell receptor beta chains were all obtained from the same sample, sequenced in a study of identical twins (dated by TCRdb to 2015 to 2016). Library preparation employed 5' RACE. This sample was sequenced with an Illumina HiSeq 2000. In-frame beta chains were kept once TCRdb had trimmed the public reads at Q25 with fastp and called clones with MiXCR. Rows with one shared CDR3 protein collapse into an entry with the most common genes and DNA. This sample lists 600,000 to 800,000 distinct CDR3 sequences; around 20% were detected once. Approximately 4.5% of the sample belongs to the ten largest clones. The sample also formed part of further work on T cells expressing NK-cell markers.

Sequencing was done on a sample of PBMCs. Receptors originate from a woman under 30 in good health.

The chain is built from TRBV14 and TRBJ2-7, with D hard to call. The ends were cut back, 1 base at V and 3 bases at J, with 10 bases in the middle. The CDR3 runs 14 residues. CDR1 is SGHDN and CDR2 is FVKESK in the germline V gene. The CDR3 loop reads CASSQAGVRYEQYF. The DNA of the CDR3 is TGTGCCAGCAGCCAAGCTGGGGTACGCTACGAGCAGTACTTC.

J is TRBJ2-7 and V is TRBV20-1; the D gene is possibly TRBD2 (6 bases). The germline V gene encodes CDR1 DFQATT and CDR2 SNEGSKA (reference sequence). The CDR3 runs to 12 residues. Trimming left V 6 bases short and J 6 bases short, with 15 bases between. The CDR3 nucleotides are TGCAGTGCCGAAGCGGGTTTTGGCGAGCAGTACTTC. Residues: CSAEAGFGEQYF.

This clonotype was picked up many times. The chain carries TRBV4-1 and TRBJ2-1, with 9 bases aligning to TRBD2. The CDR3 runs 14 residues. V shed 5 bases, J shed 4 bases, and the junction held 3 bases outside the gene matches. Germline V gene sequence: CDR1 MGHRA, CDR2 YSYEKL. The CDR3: CASSGLAGYNEQFF. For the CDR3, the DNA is TGCGCCAGCAGCGGGCTAGCGGGATACAATGAGCAGTTCTTC.

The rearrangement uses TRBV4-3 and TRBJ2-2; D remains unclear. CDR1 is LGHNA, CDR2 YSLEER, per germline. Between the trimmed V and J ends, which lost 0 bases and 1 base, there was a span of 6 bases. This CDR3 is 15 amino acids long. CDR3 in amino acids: CASSQEYRNTGELFF. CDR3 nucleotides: TGCGCCAGCAGCCAAGAGTACAGGAACACCGGGGAGCTGTTTTTT.

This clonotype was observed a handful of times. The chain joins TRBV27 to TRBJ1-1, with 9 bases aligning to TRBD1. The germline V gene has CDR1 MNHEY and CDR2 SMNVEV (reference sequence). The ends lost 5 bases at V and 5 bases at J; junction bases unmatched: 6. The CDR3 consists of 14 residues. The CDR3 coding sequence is TGTGCCAGCAGTCTAAGGGACAGGGCTACTGAAGCTTTCTTT. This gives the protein CASSLRDRATEAFF.

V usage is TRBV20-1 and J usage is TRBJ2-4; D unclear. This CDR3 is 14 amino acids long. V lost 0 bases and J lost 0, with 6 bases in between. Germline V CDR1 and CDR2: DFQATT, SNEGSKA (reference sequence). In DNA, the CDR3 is TGCAGTGCTAGAGATCTACTAGCCAAAAACATTCAGTACTTC. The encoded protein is CSARDLLAKNIQYF.

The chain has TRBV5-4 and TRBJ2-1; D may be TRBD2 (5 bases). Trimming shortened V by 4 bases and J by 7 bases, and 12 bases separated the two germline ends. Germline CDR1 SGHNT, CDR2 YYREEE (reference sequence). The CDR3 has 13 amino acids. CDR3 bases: TGTGCCAGCAGCGGTGGACTCTCGAATGAGCAGTTCTTC. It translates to CASSGGLSNEQFF.

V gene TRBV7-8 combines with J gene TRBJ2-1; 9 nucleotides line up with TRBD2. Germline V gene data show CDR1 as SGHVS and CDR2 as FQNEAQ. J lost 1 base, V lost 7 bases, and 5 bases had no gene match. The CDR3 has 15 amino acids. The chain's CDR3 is CASKSGRPSYNEQFF. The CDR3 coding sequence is TGTGCCAGCAAAAGCGGGAGGCCTTCCTACAATGAGCAGTTCTTC.

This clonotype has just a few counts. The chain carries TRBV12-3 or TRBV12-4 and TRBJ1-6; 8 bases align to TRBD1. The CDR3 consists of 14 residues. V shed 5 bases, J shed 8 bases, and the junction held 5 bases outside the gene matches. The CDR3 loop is CASSGQGFDSPLHF. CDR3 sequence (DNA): TGTGCCAGCAGTGGACAGGGCTTCGATTCACCCCTCCACTTT.

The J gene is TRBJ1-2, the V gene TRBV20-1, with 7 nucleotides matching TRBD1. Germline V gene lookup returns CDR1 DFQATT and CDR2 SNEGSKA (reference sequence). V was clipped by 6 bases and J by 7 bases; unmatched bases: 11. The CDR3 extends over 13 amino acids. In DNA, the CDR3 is TGCAGTGCCAGGACAGGCTCATCGTTTGGCTACACCTTC. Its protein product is CSARTGSSFGYTF.

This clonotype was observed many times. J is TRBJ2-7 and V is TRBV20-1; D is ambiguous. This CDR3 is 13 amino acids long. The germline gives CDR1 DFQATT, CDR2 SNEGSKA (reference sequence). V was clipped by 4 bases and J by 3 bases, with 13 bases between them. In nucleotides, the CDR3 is TGCAGTGCTACCCCCAAGGACGGCTACGAGCAGTACTTC. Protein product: CSATPKDGYEQYF.

As DNA, the CDR3 is TGCGCCAGCGGGTCAGACAGGGGGCGAGAGACCCAGTACTTC. This gives the protein CASGSDRGRETQYF. This sequence joins TRBV5-1 and TRBJ2-5; 10 positions match TRBD1. V shed 7 bases and J 4 bases; nucleotides not matched to a gene: 7. CDR3 length equals 14 residues. Germline lookup yields CDR1 SGHRS and CDR2 YFSETQ.

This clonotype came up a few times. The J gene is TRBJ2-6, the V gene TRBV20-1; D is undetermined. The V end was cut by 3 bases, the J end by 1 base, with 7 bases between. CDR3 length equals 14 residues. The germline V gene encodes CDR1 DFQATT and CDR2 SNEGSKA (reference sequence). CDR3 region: CSASVGSGANVLTF. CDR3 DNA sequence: TGCAGTGCTAGTGTGGGGTCTGGGGCCAACGTCCTGACTTTC.

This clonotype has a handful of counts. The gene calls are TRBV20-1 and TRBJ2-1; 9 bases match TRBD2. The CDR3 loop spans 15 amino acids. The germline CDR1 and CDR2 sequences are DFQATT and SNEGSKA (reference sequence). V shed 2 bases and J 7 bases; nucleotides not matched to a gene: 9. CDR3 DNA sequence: TGCAGTGCTAGACTTTATCCTAGCGGGACAAATGAGCAGTTCTTC. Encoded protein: CSARLYPSGTNEQFF.

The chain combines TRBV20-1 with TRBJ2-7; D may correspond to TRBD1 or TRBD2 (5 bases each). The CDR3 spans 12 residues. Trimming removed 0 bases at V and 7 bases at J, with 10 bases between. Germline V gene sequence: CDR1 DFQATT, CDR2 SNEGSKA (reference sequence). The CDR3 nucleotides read TGCAGTGCTAGAGACCCGAGGGGTGAGCAGTACTTC. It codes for CSARDPRGEQYF.

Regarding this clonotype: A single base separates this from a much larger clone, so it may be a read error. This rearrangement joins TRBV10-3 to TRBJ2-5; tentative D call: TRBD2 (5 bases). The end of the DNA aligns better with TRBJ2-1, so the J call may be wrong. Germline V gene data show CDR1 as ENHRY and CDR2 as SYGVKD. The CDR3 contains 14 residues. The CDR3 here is CAISDSRREETQFF. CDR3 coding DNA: TGTGCCATCAGTGATAGCCGTCGGGAAGAGACCCAGTTCTTC.

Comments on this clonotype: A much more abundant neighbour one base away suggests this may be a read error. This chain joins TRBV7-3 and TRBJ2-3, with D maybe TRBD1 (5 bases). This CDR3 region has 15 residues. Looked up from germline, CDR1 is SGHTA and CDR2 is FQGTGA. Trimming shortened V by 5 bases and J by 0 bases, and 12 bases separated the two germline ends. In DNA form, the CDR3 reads TGTGCCAGCAGCCCCAGGGCCTCTAGCACAGATACGCAGTATTTT. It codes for CASSPRASSTDTQYF.

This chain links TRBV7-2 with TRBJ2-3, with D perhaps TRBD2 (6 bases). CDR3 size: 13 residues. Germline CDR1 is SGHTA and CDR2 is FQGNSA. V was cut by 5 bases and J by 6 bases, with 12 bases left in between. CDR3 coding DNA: TGTGCCAGCAGCACATACCGGGGGGATACGCAGTATTTT. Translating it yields CASSTYRGDTQYF.

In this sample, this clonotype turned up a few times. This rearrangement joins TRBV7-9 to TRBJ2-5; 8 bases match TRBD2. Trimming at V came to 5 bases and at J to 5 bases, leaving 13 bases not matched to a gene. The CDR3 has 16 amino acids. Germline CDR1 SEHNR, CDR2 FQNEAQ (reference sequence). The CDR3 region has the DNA TGTGCCAGCAGCACCCGGGGAGCGGGGGTTCGGGAGACCCAGTACTTC. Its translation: CASSTRGAGVRETQYF.

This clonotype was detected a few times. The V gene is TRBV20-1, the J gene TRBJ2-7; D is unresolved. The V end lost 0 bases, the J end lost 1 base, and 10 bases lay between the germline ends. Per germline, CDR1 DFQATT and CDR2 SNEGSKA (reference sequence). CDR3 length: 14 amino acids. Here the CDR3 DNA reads TGCAGTGCTAGAGATTTGCAGGTGTCCTACGAGCAGTACTTC. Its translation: CSARDLQVSYEQYF.

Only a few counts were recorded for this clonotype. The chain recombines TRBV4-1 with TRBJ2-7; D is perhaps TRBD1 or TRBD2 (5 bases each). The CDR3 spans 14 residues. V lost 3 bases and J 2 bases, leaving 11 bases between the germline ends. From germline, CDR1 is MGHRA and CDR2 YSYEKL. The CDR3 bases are TGCGCCAGCAGCCACCCAGGGAGTACCTACGAGCAGTACTTC. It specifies CASSHPGSTYEQYF.

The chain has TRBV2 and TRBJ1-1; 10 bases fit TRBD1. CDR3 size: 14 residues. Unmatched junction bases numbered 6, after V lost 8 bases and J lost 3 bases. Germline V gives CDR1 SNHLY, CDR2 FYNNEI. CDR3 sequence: CASRWDRGDTEAFF. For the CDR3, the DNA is TGTGCCAGCCGTTGGGACAGGGGTGACACTGAAGCTTTCTTT.

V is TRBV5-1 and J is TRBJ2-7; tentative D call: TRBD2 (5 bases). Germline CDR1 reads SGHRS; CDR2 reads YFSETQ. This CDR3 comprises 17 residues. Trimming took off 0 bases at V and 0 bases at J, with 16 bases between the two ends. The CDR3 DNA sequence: TGCGCCAGCAGCTTGGCCCGAGGAAGCGGCTACTCCTACGAGCAGTACTTC. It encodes CASSLARGSGYSYEQYF.

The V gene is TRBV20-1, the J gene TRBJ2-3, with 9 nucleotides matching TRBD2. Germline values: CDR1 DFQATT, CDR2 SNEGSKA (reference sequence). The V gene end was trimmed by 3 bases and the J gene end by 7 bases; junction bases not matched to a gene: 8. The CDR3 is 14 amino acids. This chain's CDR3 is CSASVVAGDYTQYF. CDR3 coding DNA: TGCAGTGCTAGTGTCGTAGCGGGGGACTATACGCAGTATTTT.

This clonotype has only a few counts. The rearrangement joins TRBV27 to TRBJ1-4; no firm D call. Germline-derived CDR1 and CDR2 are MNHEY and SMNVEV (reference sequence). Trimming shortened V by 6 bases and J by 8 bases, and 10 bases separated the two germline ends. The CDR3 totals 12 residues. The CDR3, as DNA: TGTGCCAGCAGGACCTTTGGGGAAAAACTGTTTTTT. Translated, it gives CASRTFGEKLFF. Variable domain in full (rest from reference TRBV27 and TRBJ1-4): EAQVTQNPRYLITVTGKKLTVTCSQNMNHEYMSWYRQDPGLGLRQIYYSMNVEVTDKGDVPEGYKVSRKEKRNFPLILESPSPNQTSLYFCASRTFGEKLFFGSGTQLSVL.

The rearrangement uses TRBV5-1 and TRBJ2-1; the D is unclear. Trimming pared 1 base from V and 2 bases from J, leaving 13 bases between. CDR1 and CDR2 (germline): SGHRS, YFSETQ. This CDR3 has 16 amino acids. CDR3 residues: CASSLSTDPPYNEQFF. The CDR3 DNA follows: TGCGCCAGCAGCTTGTCGACGGACCCTCCCTACAATGAGCAGTTCTTC.

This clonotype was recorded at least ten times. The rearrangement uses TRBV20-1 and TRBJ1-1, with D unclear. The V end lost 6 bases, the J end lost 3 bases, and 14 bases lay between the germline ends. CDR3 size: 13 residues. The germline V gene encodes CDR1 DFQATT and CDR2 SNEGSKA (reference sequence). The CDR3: CSATIGWDTEAFF. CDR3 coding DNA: TGCAGTGCCACGATAGGGTGGGACACTGAAGCTTTCTTT.

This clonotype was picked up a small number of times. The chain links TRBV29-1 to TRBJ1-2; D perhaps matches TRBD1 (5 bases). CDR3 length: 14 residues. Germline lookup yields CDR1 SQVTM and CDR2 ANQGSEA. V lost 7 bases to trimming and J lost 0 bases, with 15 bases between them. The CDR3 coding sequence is TGCAGCGCCCTTTCCGCGGGACCTAACTATGGCTACACCTTC. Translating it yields CSALSAGPNYGYTF.

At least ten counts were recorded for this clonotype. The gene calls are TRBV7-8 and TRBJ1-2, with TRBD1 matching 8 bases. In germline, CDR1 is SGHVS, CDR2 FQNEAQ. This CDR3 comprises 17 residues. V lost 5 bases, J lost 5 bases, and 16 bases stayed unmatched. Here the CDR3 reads CASSPGQGALASYGYTF. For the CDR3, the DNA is TGTGCCAGCAGCCCCGGGCAGGGGGCGCTAGCTTCGTATGGCTACACCTTC.

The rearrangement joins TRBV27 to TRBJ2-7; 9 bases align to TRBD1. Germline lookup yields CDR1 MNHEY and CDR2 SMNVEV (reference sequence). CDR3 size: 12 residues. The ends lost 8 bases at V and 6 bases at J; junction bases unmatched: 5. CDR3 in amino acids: CASGDRVGEQYF. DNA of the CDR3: TGTGCCAGCGGGGACAGGGTAGGCGAGCAGTACTTC.